This passage covers 26 T cell receptor beta chains from one sample sequenced in a study of beta chain features in type 1 diabetes. Findings and limits, study-wide: Among all four CD4+ subsets, Type 1 diabetes patients had TCRB CDR3s that were moderately but significantly shorter.

Sequenced material consisted of expressed TCRB transcripts (all of the isolated RNA was reverse transcribed). The assay was immunoSEQ multiplex PCR, and TCRdb's table has in-frame clones only and misses some. Among fewer than 110,000 clones, 25% to 35% were seen once, and the ten largest hold 0.5% to 0.6%. Their target antigens are unknown. Sequenced material: central memory CD4+ T cells from blood. These TCRs come from a woman under 30 with type 1 diabetes.

J is TRBJ2-3 and V is TRBV5-6; TRBD1 matches 8 bases. The V gene end was trimmed by 4 bases and the J gene end by 2 bases; junction bases not matched to a gene: 9. The CDR3 has 16 amino acids. Germline V gene sequence: CDR1 SGHDT, CDR2 YYEEEE. CDR3 sequence (DNA): TGTGCCAGCAGCCTCGGTCCGACAGGGGACACAGATACGCAGTATTTT. Translated: CASSLGPTGDTDTQYF.

This clone has just a few counts. The chain recombines TRBV30 with TRBJ1-2; tentatively, D is TRBD1 (5 bases). Germline CDR1 and CDR2: GTSNPN and SVGIG (reference sequence). Trimming shortened V by 5 bases and J by 4 bases, and 11 bases separated the two germline ends. This CDR3 is 12 amino acids long. CDR3 region: CAWGGGAYGYTF. DNA for the CDR3: TGTGCCTGGGGTGGGGGAGCCTATGGCTACACCTTC.

This clone appeared a few times. The chain is built from TRBV7-2 and TRBJ2-5, with 8 bases identical to TRBD2. V was pared by 5 bases and J by 5 bases, with 4 bases of the junction left unmatched. The CDR3 consists of 13 residues. Germline V gene sequence: CDR1 SGHTA, CDR2 FQGNSA. The CDR3 reads CASSGSGSETQYF. The CDR3 region has the DNA TGTGCCAGCAGCGGGAGCGGGAGCGAGACCCAGTACTTC.

Only a few counts were recorded for this clone. V usage is TRBV28 and J usage is TRBJ2-2; possible D gene TRBD2, 6 bases. V lost 2 bases and J 5 bases, leaving 12 bases between the germline ends. The CDR3 is 15 residues long. Germline V gene data show CDR1 as MDHEN and CDR2 as SYDVKM. CDR3 nucleotide sequence: TGTGCCAGCAGTTTAGGGGCGGGGATTACCGGGGAGCTGTTTTTT. Its protein is CASSLGAGITGELFF.

This clone has only a few counts. The gene calls are TRBV10-1 and TRBJ2-3; TRBD2 matches 11 bases. The CDR3 has 15 residues. V shed 6 bases, J shed 4 bases, and the junction held 6 bases outside the gene matches. The V gene's germline CDR1 is WNHNN and CDR2 SYGVQD (reference sequence). For the CDR3, the DNA is TGCGCCAGCAGCGGGCTAGCGGGAGGTCCAGATACGCAGTATTTT. It codes for CASSGLAGGPDTQYF.

The chain is built from TRBV7-9 and TRBJ2-2, with 8 bases lining up with TRBD1. V shed 5 bases, J shed 1 base, and the junction held 6 bases outside the gene matches. This CDR3 region has 16 residues. Germline CDR1 reads SEHNR; CDR2 reads FQNEAQ (reference sequence). CDR3 amino acids: CASSAPRGLNTGELFF. DNA of the CDR3: TGTGCCAGCAGCGCCCCCAGGGGGCTGAACACCGGGGAGCTGTTTTTT.

As DNA, the CDR3 is TGTGCCACCGGGTACACAGATACGCAGTATTTT. It is translated as CATGYTDTQYF. V and J are TRBV10-3 and TRBJ2-3; D is ambiguous. Germline V gives CDR1 ENHRY, CDR2 SYGVKD. The CDR3 has 11 residues. V lost 10 bases to trimming and J lost 2 bases, with 7 bases between them.

CDR3 DNA: TGCGCCAGCAGCGTGGGACAGTCGGAGACCCAGTACTTC. It codes for CASSVGQSETQYF. This chain joins TRBV5-1 and TRBJ2-5; TRBD1 matches 7 bases. J lost 5 bases, V lost 4 bases, and 5 bases had no gene match. CDR1 is SGHRS, CDR2 YFSETQ, per germline. The CDR3 sequence is 13 residues long.

The rearrangement uses TRBV30 and TRBJ1-3; weak D call: TRBD1 (5 bases). V shed 3 bases and J shed 0 bases, with 9 bases lying between them. This CDR3 region has 14 residues. The germline V gene has CDR1 GTSNPN and CDR2 SVGIG (reference sequence). For the CDR3, the DNA is TGTGCCTGGAGCAGGACAAACTCTGGAAACACCATATATTTT. Its translation: CAWSRTNSGNTIYF.

The table lists this clone with a few counts. The chain uses TRBV6-5 and TRBJ2-1; D ambiguous. The V end was cut by 5 bases, the J end by 2 bases, with 10 bases between. Per the germline V gene, CDR1 is MNHEY and CDR2 is SVGAGI. This CDR3 has 14 residues. Written as DNA, the CDR3 is TGTGCCAGCAGTCGACTGACTCCCTACAATGAGCAGTTCTTC. Protein product: CASSRLTPYNEQFF.

The chain couples TRBV9 to TRBJ1-1, with a tentative D call TRBD1 (5 bases). CDR3 size: 12 residues. Germline V gene sequence: CDR1 SGDLS, CDR2 YYNGEE. V was clipped by 0 bases and J by 6 bases, with 6 bases between them. The CDR3 DNA reads as TGTGCCAGCAGCGTAGCAGGGTCTGAAGCTTTCTTT. It specifies CASSVAGSEAFF.

This chain links TRBV11-2 with TRBJ2-5, with D maybe TRBD2 (6 bases). The CDR3 is made up of 15 amino acids. Germline CDR1 and CDR2: SGHAT and FQNNGV. Between the trimmed V and J ends, which lost 5 bases and 1 base, there was a span of 14 bases. The CDR3 loop is CASSRWTTPQETQYF. The CDR3 nucleotides read TGTGCCAGCAGCCGCTGGACTACCCCCCAAGAGACCCAGTACTTC.

The rearrangement links TRBV21-1 to TRBJ2-7; TRBD2 is taken as the D call from the table, unchecked against the DNA. TRBV21-1 is flagged as a pseudogene. CDR3 length: 15 residues. CDR3 region: CASVAIVLGPGEQYV. The CDR3, as DNA: TGTGCCAGCGTAGCAATAGTGTTGGGTCCGGGGGAGCAGTACGTC.

As regards this clone: The sample has other DNA sequences that encode this CDR3 too. The V gene is TRBV5-6, the J gene TRBJ2-3; no clear D gene. CDR3 size: 15 residues. In germline, CDR1 is SGHDT, CDR2 YYEEEE. Trimming removed 1 base from V and 1 base from J, with 10 bases in between. CDR3 sequence reads: CASSLSGVGTDTQYF. For the CDR3, the DNA is TGTGCCAGCAGCTTGAGTGGAGTTGGCACAGATACGCAGTATTTT.

This clone was seen a few times. This chain links TRBV9 with TRBJ2-1, with D possibly TRBD1 on 6 matching bases. CDR3 length equals 18 residues. V was shortened by 3 bases and J by 5 bases, with 24 bases between the two germline ends. CDR1 and CDR2 (germline): SGDLS, YYNGEE. The CDR3 coding sequence is TGTGCCAGCAGCGCCGGGACATCCTCCCCCCCGCGCGACAATGAGCAGTTCTTC. Protein sequence: CASSAGTSSPPRDNEQFF.

This clone was counted only a few times. The rearrangement joins TRBV18 to TRBJ2-7, with 16 positions matching TRBD2. The CDR3 runs 17 residues. J gave up 5 bases and V 2 bases, and 6 bases lay outside the gene matches. CDR1 is KGHSH and CDR2 is LQKENI in the germline V gene. The CDR3 here is CASSPVEGLAGGHEQYF. The CDR3 DNA sequence: TGTGCCAGCTCACCAGTGGAGGGACTAGCGGGAGGGCACGAGCAGTACTTC.

This clone was seen more than once but under ten times. At the DNA level, this CDR3 is encoded by other sequences in the same sample as well. The rearrangement uses TRBV2 and TRBJ1-1, with 9 bases identical to TRBD1. Germline V CDR1 and CDR2: SNHLY, FYNNEI. V trimming: 7 bases; J trimming: 5 bases; junction bases outside the gene matches: 5. The CDR3 extends over 13 amino acids. In DNA, the CDR3 is TGTGCCAGCATCCGGGACAGGGATACTGAAGCTTTCTTT. This translates into CASIRDRDTEAFF.

The chain combines TRBV27 with TRBJ2-2, with TRBD1 identical over 7 bases. Germline V lookup: CDR1 MNHEY, CDR2 SMNVEV (reference sequence). This CDR3 region has 17 residues. V was pared by 8 bases and J by 2 bases, with 14 bases of the junction left unmatched. The CDR3 DNA sequence: TGTGCCAGCCGGGACAGAAACTCCCCTATCAACACCGGGGAGCTGTTTTTT. It is translated as CASRDRNSPINTGELFF.

This sequence joins TRBV11-2 and TRBJ1-3, with 7 bases fitting TRBD1. V dropped 5 bases and J dropped 0; count of bases not matched to a gene: 4. Germline assignment: CDR1 SGHAT and CDR2 FQNNGV. CDR3 length equals 15 residues. DNA of the CDR3: TGTGCCAGCAGCGCCAACAGGGGCTCTGGAAACACCATATATTTT. As protein: CASSANRGSGNTIYF.

This clone was counted between two and nine times. The DNA is left out, because the CDR3 cannot be placed on it with certainty; the CDR3 is given as TCRdb lists it. V usage is TRBV21-1 and J usage is TRBJ2-7; the table calls TRBD2, which could not be checked here. TRBV21-1 is shown as a pseudogene. The CDR3 spans 16 amino acids, including both terminal residues. CDR3 in amino acids: CASSKWGVGNNYEQYV.

This clone has only a few counts. The rearrangement joins TRBV5-1 to TRBJ1-1, with D possibly being TRBD1 (6 bases). CDR1 and CDR2 from the germline V gene are SGHRS and YFSETQ. Trimming removed 3 bases at V and 9 bases at J, with 15 bases between. This CDR3 is built from 13 residues. The CDR3 sequence is CASSSGETGKAFF. DNA for the CDR3: TGCGCCAGCAGCTCAGGGGAGACAGGCAAAGCTTTCTTT.

The chain recombines TRBV19 with TRBJ2-5; the D gene is possibly TRBD1 (7 bases). The germline V and J ends were trimmed by 3 bases and 5 bases, with 13 bases remaining between them. Germline CDR1 LNHDA, CDR2 SQIVND (reference sequence). The CDR3 is made up of 14 amino acids. Here the CDR3 DNA reads TGTGCCAGTAGTATTGGAGGGGGCAGGGAGACCCAGTACTTC. Encoded protein: CASSIGGGRETQYF. The whole variable domain, filled in from reference TRBV19 and TRBJ2-5, reads DGGITQSPKYLFRKEGQNVTLSCEQNLNHDAMYWYRQDPGQGLRLIYYSQIVNDFQKGDIAEGYSVSREKKESFPLTVTSAQKNPTAFYLCASSIGGGRETQYFGPGTRLLVL.

The rearrangement uses TRBV11-3 and TRBJ1-1, with no clear D. Trimming removed 1 base at V and 5 bases at J, with 8 bases between. Germline CDR1 reads SGHNT; CDR2 reads YENEEA. CDR3 length equals 13 residues. The DNA for the CDR3 is TGTGCCAGCAGCTTAGTTCGGGAAACTGAAGCTTTCTTT. Amino acid sequence: CASSLVRETEAFF.

The V call is TRBV2, the J call TRBJ2-2; 12 nucleotides align to TRBD2. J gave up 7 bases and V 7 bases, and 10 bases lay outside the gene matches. This CDR3 comprises 16 residues. Germline CDR1 and CDR2: SNHLY and FYNNEI. CDR3 region: CASKSTSGRLHGELFF. CDR3 sequence (DNA): TGTGCCAGCAAATCGACTAGCGGGAGATTGCACGGGGAGCTGTTTTTT.

In this sample, this clone turned up once. J is TRBJ1-2 and V is TRBV7-2; 8 nucleotides agree with TRBD1. The CDR3 sequence is 14 residues long. V lost 3 bases and J lost 4; bases outside the gene matches: 4. Germline-derived CDR1 and CDR2 are SGHTA and FQGNSA. The CDR3 spells CASSFGQGGYGYTF. Written as DNA, the CDR3 is TGTGCCAGCAGCTTCGGACAGGGCGGCTATGGCTACACCTTC. Drawing the rest from reference TRBV7-2 and TRBJ1-2, the complete variable domain is GAGVSQSPSNKVTEKGKDVELRCDPISGHTALYWYRQSLGQGLEFLIYFQGNSAPDKSGLPSDRFSAERTGGSVSTLTIQRTQQEDSAVYLCASSFGQGGYGYTFGSGTRLTVV.

Concerning this clone itself: Other DNA variants within this sample encode the same CDR3. The chain is built from TRBV9 and TRBJ2-3, with 15 bases matching TRBD2. The CDR3 extends over 17 amino acids. Germline V gene sequence: CDR1 SGDLS, CDR2 YYNGEE. After removal of 1 base from V and 3 bases from J, the junction contained 3 bases not matched to a gene. The CDR3 here is CASSVRTSGRGTDTQYF. DNA for the CDR3: TGTGCCAGCAGCGTAAGGACTAGCGGGAGGGGTACAGATACGCAGTATTTT.